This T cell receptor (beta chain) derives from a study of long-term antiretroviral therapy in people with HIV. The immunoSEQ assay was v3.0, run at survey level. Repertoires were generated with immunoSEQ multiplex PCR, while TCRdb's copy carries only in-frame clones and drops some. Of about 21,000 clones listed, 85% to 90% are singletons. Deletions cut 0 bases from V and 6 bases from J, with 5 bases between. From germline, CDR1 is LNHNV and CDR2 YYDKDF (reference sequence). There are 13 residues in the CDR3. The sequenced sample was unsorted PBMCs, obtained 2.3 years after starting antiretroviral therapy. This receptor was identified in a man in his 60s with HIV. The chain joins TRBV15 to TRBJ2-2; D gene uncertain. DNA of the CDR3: TGTGCCACCAGCAGAGACAGGCCCGGGGAGCTGTTTTTT. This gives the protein CATSRDRPGELFF.